The 18 T cell receptor beta chains given below trace back to one sample, sequenced in a study of vaccination and CD4 T cells after COVID-19. These receptors have no known antigen. Indicated treatment: roughly 11-day PBMC culture with coronavirus spike peptide pools or control peptides (ViraFEST assay). Sequencing of the DNA from cultured CD4+ T cells was carried out with the Oncomine TCR Beta short-read assay. TCRdb called the PCR reads again in MiXCR, with one record for every CDR3 protein. The sample lists about 4,000 distinct CDR3 sequences; roughly two fifths were seen once. Sequencing was carried out using CD4+ T cells from blood, cultured in vitro. The origin of the receptors is a human donor who had recovered from COVID-19.

The CDR3 sequence: CASSQEPWAGNEQFF. The CDR3 DNA reads TGCGCCAGCAGCCAGGAACCCTGGGCGGGAAATGAGCAGTTCTTC. This chain links TRBV4-3 with TRBJ2-1; possibly TRBD2 for D (6 bases). Germline CDR1 LGHNA, CDR2 YSLEER. The CDR3 totals 15 residues. V was clipped by 3 bases and J by 7 bases, with 16 bases between them.

The rearrangement uses TRBV20-1 and TRBJ2-1, with TRBD2 matching 12 bases. Losses at the gene ends were 5 bases for V and 7 bases for J; bases not matched to a gene: 9. Germline V CDR1 and CDR2: DFQATT, SNEGSKA (reference sequence). CDR3 length equals 15 residues. DNA of the CDR3: TGCAGTGCTCCCGGGACTAGCGGGTATTATAATGAGCAGTTCTTC. This translates into CSAPGTSGYYNEQFF.

V usage is TRBV5-6 and J usage is TRBJ2-2, with TRBD1 matching over 10 bases. The CDR3 is 18 amino acids. J lost 0 bases, V lost 4 bases, and 9 bases had no gene match. The germline gives CDR1 SGHDT, CDR2 YYEEEE. CDR3 nucleotides: TGTGCCAGCAGCCGACAGGGGGCGCATCCAGCGAACACCGGGGAGCTGTTTTTT. It codes for CASSRQGAHPANTGELFF.

The chain employs TRBV2 and TRBJ2-3; 7 bases align to TRBD2. The CDR3 covers 16 residues. CDR1 and CDR2 (germline): SNHLY, FYNNEI. The V segment lost 6 bases and the J segment 3 bases; nucleotides outside the gene matches: 12. CDR3 protein: CASSLFRGGRTDTQYF. CDR3 nucleotides: TGTGCCAGCAGCCTATTTCGGGGAGGGCGAACAGATACGCAGTATTTT.

This clonotype was observed a handful of times. V and J are TRBV11-2 and TRBJ2-1; D not certain. Looked up from germline, CDR1 is SGHAT and CDR2 is FQNNGV. CDR3 size: 14 residues. Trimming removed 2 bases from V and 10 bases from J, with 15 bases in between. CDR3 sequence reads: CASSLLNGLSEQFF. CDR3 sequence (DNA): TGTGCCAGCAGCTTATTAAACGGCTTGTCAGAGCAGTTCTTC.

The chain links TRBV20-1 to TRBJ2-4; TRBD1 might be the D (5 bases). Germline V CDR1 and CDR2: DFQATT, SNEGSKA (reference sequence). V was trimmed by 0 bases and J by 9 bases, leaving 18 bases between them. CDR3 length equals 15 residues. The CDR3 nucleotides read TGCAGTGCTAGAGATACAGGTTCCTTCGTAGCCATTCAGTACTTC. It yields the protein CSARDTGSFVAIQYF.

The rearrangement joins TRBV5-4 to TRBJ2-2; D is perhaps TRBD2 (6 bases). Trimming took 4 bases from V and 0 from J, leaving 10 bases between them. CDR3 length equals 15 residues. Looked up from germline, CDR1 is SGHNT and CDR2 is YYREEE (reference sequence). CDR3 sequence reads: CASSPAGTNTGELFF. DNA of the CDR3: TGTGCCAGCAGCCCAGCGGGCACGAACACCGGGGAGCTGTTTTTT.

V is TRBV5-1 and J is TRBJ2-2; 8 bases align to TRBD2. Trimming at V came to 5 bases and at J to 5 bases, leaving 8 bases not matched to a gene. The CDR3 sequence is 15 residues long. CDR1 and CDR2 (germline): SGHRS, YFSETQ. The CDR3 DNA is TGCGCCAGCAGACCAAGCGGGAGAGAAACCGGGGAGCTGTTTTTT. Residues: CASRPSGRETGELFF.

This chain connects TRBV6-1 to TRBJ1-4, with a possible D match to TRBD1 (5 bases). From germline, CDR1 is MNHNS and CDR2 SASEGT. The V and J ends lost 6 bases and 3 bases respectively, with 14 bases between them. The CDR3 totals 15 residues. CDR3 nucleotides: TGTGCCAGCAGATGGGGGGTGGGCTCTAATGAAAAACTGTTTTTT. Translation gives CASRWGVGSNEKLFF.

This clonotype was seen just once. The gene calls are TRBV10-1 and TRBJ2-7; D call uncertain. V dropped 2 bases and J dropped 5 bases, with 10 bases sitting between them. This CDR3 spans 13 amino acids. The germline V gene has CDR1 WNHNN and CDR2 SYGVQD (reference sequence). CDR3 bases: TGCGCCAGCAGTGAGAAGGTAGCTCACGAGCAGTACTTC. It yields the protein CASSEKVAHEQYF.

This clonotype is labeled medium-sized. V usage is TRBV7-8 and J usage is TRBJ2-1, with TRBD2 as a possible D gene (5 bases). The CDR3 contains 15 residues. Germline loops: CDR1 SGHVS, CDR2 FQNEAQ. The V end was cut by 5 bases, the J end by 3 bases, with 14 bases between. Written as DNA, the CDR3 is TGTGCCAGCAGCCCGGACTTCTCCGACTACAATGAGCAGTTCTTC. Translation: CASSPDFSDYNEQFF.

The V gene is TRBV12-3 or TRBV12-4, the J gene TRBJ1-2; 7 positions match TRBD1. Trimming cost V 6 bases and J 6 bases; bases outside gene matches: 10. This CDR3 has 14 residues. CDR3 sequence reads: CASSHRDQGDGYTF. The CDR3 nucleotides are TGTGCCAGCAGCCACCGGGATCAGGGGGATGGCTACACCTTC.

The chain's CDR3 is CASSLDMRYNQPQHF. CDR3 coding DNA: TGTGCCAGCAGCTTAGATATGCGATACAATCAGCCCCAGCATTTT. The chain uses TRBV7-2 and TRBJ1-5; D not resolved. This CDR3 is 15 amino acids long. Germline CDR1 is SGHTA and CDR2 is FQGNSA. V lost 1 base and J lost 3, with 10 bases in between.

J is TRBJ2-1 and V is TRBV10-3, with D possibly being TRBD1 (5 bases). CDR3 length equals 14 residues. Trimming took off 0 bases at V and 9 bases at J, with 12 bases between the two ends. Germline V gives CDR1 ENHRY, CDR2 SYGVKD. The CDR3 region has the DNA TGTGCCATCAGTGAGTCGGCAGGGTTCAGTGAGCAGTTCTTC. Translation gives CAISESAGFSEQFF.

This clonotype is medium-sized within its sample. The rearrangement uses TRBV12-3 or TRBV12-4 and TRBJ2-3, with a tentative D call TRBD2 (5 bases). The CDR3 has 16 residues. V was trimmed by 3 bases and J by 0 bases, leaving 13 bases between them. Written as DNA, the CDR3 is TGTGCCAGCAGTTTTCGCAGCGGAGCTAGCACAGATACGCAGTATTTT. Amino acids: CASSFRSGASTDTQYF.

The V gene is TRBV11-1, the J gene TRBJ2-7; 8 bases line up with TRBD2. CDR1 and CDR2 (germline): SGHAT, FQDESV (reference sequence). J gave up 5 bases and V 6 bases, and 15 bases lay outside the gene matches. The CDR3 length is 16 residues. CDR3 sequence reads: CASSQMRGVLLDEQYF. CDR3 in DNA: TGTGCCAGCAGTCAAATGCGGGGGGTACTTTTGGACGAGCAGTACTTC.

The chain is built from TRBV20-1 and TRBJ2-7; a weak D match, TRBD1 (6 bases). V lost 7 bases and J 10 bases, leaving 17 bases between the germline ends. CDR3 size: 11 residues. Germline assignment: CDR1 DFQATT and CDR2 SNEGSKA (reference sequence). The CDR3 DNA reads TGCAGTGTACAGGGATCGGGATCCCAGTACTTC. Translated, it gives CSVQGSGSQYF.

The chain is built from TRBV15 and TRBJ2-1; 12 bases fit TRBD2. There are 18 residues in the CDR3. Trimming cost V 5 bases and J 7 bases; bases outside gene matches: 15. Germline CDR1 reads LNHNV; CDR2 reads YYDKDF (reference sequence). The CDR3 here is CATSPRGASGRAGNEQFF. The CDR3, as DNA: TGTGCCACCAGCCCCCGTGGGGCTAGCGGGAGGGCGGGTAATGAGCAGTTCTTC.